The 17 T cell receptor beta chains listed next were all sequenced from one sample in a study of cytomegalovirus exposure and HLA in healthy donors. The PCR had 60 Vbeta and 13 Jbeta primers. Generated by immunoSEQ multiplex PCR, the TCRdb table keeps only in-frame clones and is missing some. The table records around 200,000 clones, under 80% of them present only once. Sequencing used PBMCs. These receptors came from a female donor in good health and CMV-seronegative.

In the case of this clone: The junction shows a germline mismatch at one end, possibly a read error. The chain employs TRBV7-9 and TRBJ1-5; D remains ambiguous. This CDR3 contains 17 residues. The germline V gene has CDR1 SEHNR and CDR2 FQNEAQ (reference sequence). CDR3 in DNA: TGTTCCAGCAGCTTAGCCGGGTTCCCTTTGGGCAATCAGCCCCAGCATTTT. This codes for CSSSLAGFPLGNQPQHF.

The chain carries TRBV9 and TRBJ2-1, with a possible D match to TRBD2 (5 bases). Germline V gene data show CDR1 as SGDLS and CDR2 as YYNGEE. The CDR3 length is 15 residues. V lost 0 bases, J lost 3 bases, and 10 bases lay in between. Here the CDR3 reads CASSVEIANYNEQFF. The CDR3 nucleotides read TGTGCCAGCAGCGTAGAGATAGCGAACTACAATGAGCAGTTCTTC.

The sample holds one count of this clone. At one end, the junction sequence differs from germline, possibly due to a read error. The chain uses TRBV7-7 and TRBJ2-5, with D perhaps TRBD2 (6 bases). CDR3 size: 14 residues. Per the germline V gene, CDR1 is SSHAT and CDR2 is FNYEAQ (reference sequence). The CDR3 DNA reads as TGTGCTAGCAGCTTAGTAGGGACTCTAGAGACCCAGTACTTC. Encoded protein: CASSLVGTLETQYF.

V gene TRBV28 combines with J gene TRBJ1-5; unclear D gene. This CDR3 is 14 amino acids long. V was cut by 5 bases and J by 3 bases, with 11 bases left in between. Germline assignment: CDR1 MDHEN and CDR2 SYDVKM. Here the CDR3 DNA reads TGTGCCAGCAGTATAGCTGAACCCAATCAGCCCCAGCATTTT. Its translation is CASSIAEPNQPQHF.

The chain links TRBV7-2 to TRBJ2-1; unclear D gene. V was clipped by 2 bases and J by 15 bases, with 5 bases between them. The CDR3 contains 9 residues. Germline CDR1 and CDR2: SGHTA and FQGNSA. The CDR3 here is CASSLNLFF. In DNA form, the CDR3 reads TGTGCCAGCAGCTTAAACTTGTTCTTC.

The chain uses TRBV28 and TRBJ1-2; a possible D gene is TRBD1 (5 bases). The CDR3 length is 13 residues. The germline CDR1 and CDR2 sequences are MDHEN and SYDVKM. V was clipped by 8 bases and J by 6 bases, with 16 bases between them. CDR3 DNA: TGTGCCAGCCAAGTTGTGGGGCGTAATGGCTACACCTTC. It encodes CASQVVGRNGYTF.

The sample holds one count of this clone. V gene TRBV19 combines with J gene TRBJ1-5, with a possible D match to TRBD1 (6 bases). V shed 3 bases and J shed 1 base, with 10 bases lying between them. The CDR3 contains 15 residues. The V gene's germline CDR1 is LNHDA and CDR2 SQIVND (reference sequence). Here the CDR3 reads CASSISTGSNQPQHF. The CDR3 coding sequence is TGTGCCAGTAGTATCTCTACAGGGAGCAATCAGCCCCAGCATTTT.

CDR3 protein: CASGRVAGELFF. The CDR3 DNA reads as TGTGCCAGCGGCCGTGTGGCCGGGGAGCTGTTTTTT. V gene TRBV7-3 combines with J gene TRBJ2-2; D not resolved. Germline V gives CDR1 SGHTA, CDR2 FQGTGA. V dropped 8 bases and J dropped 6 bases, with 10 bases sitting between them. The CDR3 spans 12 residues.

This clone was counted a single time. The chain combines TRBV5-6 with TRBJ1-4; 9 bases align to TRBD1. The V gene's germline CDR1 is SGHDT and CDR2 YYEEEE. V lost 0 bases to trimming and J lost 7 bases; unmatched junction nucleotides: 7. The CDR3 length is 16 residues. The CDR3: CASSLDGTGIGEKLFF. The DNA of the CDR3 is TGTGCCAGCAGCTTGGATGGGACAGGGATCGGTGAAAAACTGTTTTTT. Full variable domain (rest looked up from reference TRBV5-6 and TRBJ1-4): DAGVTQSPTHLIKTRGQQVTLRCSPKSGHDTVSWYQQALGQGPQFIFQYYEEEERQRGNFPDRFSGHQFPNYSSELNVNALLLGDSALYLCASSLDGTGIGEKLFFGSGTQLSVL.

Notes on this clone: This specimen includes other DNA sequences encoding the same CDR3. The rearrangement joins TRBV6-6 to TRBJ1-2; 11 positions match TRBD1. CDR1 is MNHNY, CDR2 SVGAGI, per germline (reference sequence). V lost 6 bases, J lost 8 bases, and 8 bases stayed unmatched. The CDR3 length is 14 residues. Here the CDR3 DNA reads TGTGCCAGCAGCTCAGGACAGGGGGCGCGGGGCTACACCTTC. Protein: CASSSGQGARGYTF.

J is TRBJ1-1 and V is TRBV25-1; D is undetermined. Deletions cut 2 bases from V and 0 bases from J, with 13 bases between. Germline assignment: CDR1 MGHDK and CDR2 SYGVNS. The CDR3 has 16 residues. In DNA, the CDR3 is TGTGCCAGCAGTGAACTTTACGCGGGCATGAACACTGAAGCTTTCTTT. As protein: CASSELYAGMNTEAFF.

This chain connects TRBV10-1 to TRBJ2-1; D gene uncertain. CDR1 is WNHNN and CDR2 is SYGVQD in the germline V gene (reference sequence). The CDR3 contains 14 residues. Trimming removed 3 bases from V and 3 bases from J, with 9 bases in between. CDR3 loop: CASSEAGFYNEQFF. For the CDR3, the DNA is TGCGCCAGCAGTGAAGCCGGGTTCTACAATGAGCAGTTCTTC.

The count of this clone is one. J is TRBJ2-1 and V is TRBV7-8; 10 bases map to TRBD2. Germline V gives CDR1 SGHVS, CDR2 FQNEAQ. J was trimmed by 6 bases and V by 1 base; bases with no gene match: 9. The CDR3 loop spans 17 amino acids. The CDR3 is CASSLDPERGGTNEQFF. CDR3 bases: TGTGCCAGCAGCTTAGATCCGGAGCGGGGGGGCACCAATGAGCAGTTCTTC.

This chain joins TRBV27 and TRBJ1-5; D remains unclear. V was pared by 1 base and J by 5 bases, with 6 bases between. Germline CDR1 and CDR2: MNHEY and SMNVEV (reference sequence). This CDR3 has 13 amino acids. CDR3 sequence: CASSLYSYQPQHF. The CDR3 nucleotides read TGTGCCAGCAGTTTATACAGTTATCAGCCCCAGCATTTT.

The chain joins TRBV27 to TRBJ2-1; perhaps TRBD2 as D (5 bases). Germline V gene data show CDR1 as MNHEY and CDR2 as SMNVEV (reference sequence). V dropped 6 bases and J dropped 0 bases, with 12 bases sitting between them. This CDR3 is 15 amino acids long. CDR3 sequence reads: CASSLSAYSYNEQFF. CDR3 DNA: TGTGCCAGCAGCCTTAGCGCGTACTCCTACAATGAGCAGTTCTTC.

The V and J genes are TRBV7-2 and TRBJ1-2; tentatively, D is TRBD1 (5 bases). V was trimmed by 1 base and J by 1 base, leaving 16 bases between them. Germline CDR1 reads SGHTA; CDR2 reads FQGNSA. CDR3 length: 17 residues. The CDR3 sequence: CASSLGGSNSVNYGYTF. The CDR3 nucleotides read TGTGCCAGCAGCTTAGGGGGCAGCAACTCCGTTAACTATGGCTACACCTTC.

This rearrangement joins TRBV11-2 to TRBJ2-7; TRBD2 is a possible D gene (6 bases). The V end was cut by 5 bases, the J end by 2 bases, with 19 bases between. This CDR3 comprises 16 residues. Germline V lookup: CDR1 SGHAT, CDR2 FQNNGV. CDR3 residues: CASSPVLSGRTYEQYF. CDR3 sequence (DNA): TGTGCCAGCAGCCCCGTCTTGAGCGGGCGAACCTACGAGCAGTACTTC.